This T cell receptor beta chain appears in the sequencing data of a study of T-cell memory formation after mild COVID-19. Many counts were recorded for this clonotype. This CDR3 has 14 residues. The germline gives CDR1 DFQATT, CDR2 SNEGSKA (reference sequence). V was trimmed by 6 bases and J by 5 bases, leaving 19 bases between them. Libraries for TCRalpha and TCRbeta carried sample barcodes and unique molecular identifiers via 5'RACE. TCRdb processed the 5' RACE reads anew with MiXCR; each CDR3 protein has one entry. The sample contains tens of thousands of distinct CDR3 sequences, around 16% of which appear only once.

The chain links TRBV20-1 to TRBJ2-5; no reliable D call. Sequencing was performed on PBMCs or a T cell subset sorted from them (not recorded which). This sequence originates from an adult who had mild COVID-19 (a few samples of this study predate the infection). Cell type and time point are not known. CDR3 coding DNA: TGCAGTGCACAAGCCCCAGATAGTTTGGAGACCCAGTACTTC. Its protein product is CSAQAPDSLETQYF.